This T cell receptor (beta chain) derives from a study of CD8 T cells in ankylosing spondylitis. V lost 6 bases and J 0 bases, leaving 11 bases between the germline ends. The CDR3 is 15 amino acids. Germline V gives CDR1 MNHNS, CDR2 SASEGT. MiXCR, run by TCRdb on the 5' RACE reads, gives a single entry per CDR3 protein. The table lists about 340,000 distinct CDR3 sequences, roughly 14% of them singletons. Source material: blood, either unsorted or a sorted T cell fraction (not recorded which). This TCR derives from a male donor with ankylosing spondylitis or in good health (not recorded which). This sequence joins TRBV6-1 and TRBJ2-2; D is uncertain. The CDR3 is CASRTDTANTGELFF. CDR3 bases: TGTGCCAGCAGAACCGACACAGCGAACACCGGGGAGCTGTTTTTT.